Reported below is one T cell receptor (beta chain). The sample originates from a study of blood T cell repertoires in COVID-19. As for the study in general: The origin of the acute and convalescent COVID-19 samples was the United States, Italy and Spain.

The V segment lost 5 bases and the J segment 5 bases; nucleotides outside the gene matches: 7. Germline-derived CDR1 and CDR2 are SGHNT and YENEEA. The CDR3 runs to 15 residues. Produced via immunoSEQ multiplex PCR; TCRdb's table is partial and in-frame only. Seen here are tens of thousands of clones, over 75% observed once, and the top ten hold about 4.7%. The rearrangement uses TRBV11-3 and TRBJ2-3, with 10 bases lining up with TRBD2. The sequence came from a human donor in a cohort sampled during active COVID-19. The sequencing sample was made of peripheral blood. The CDR3 sequence: CASSATASGRDTQYF. CDR3 nucleotides: TGTGCCAGCAGCGCTACGGCTAGCGGGAGAGATACGCAGTATTTT.